This T cell receptor (beta chain) stems from a study of T-cell memory formation after mild COVID-19. Study-wide results and limits: Pre-infection memory already had some responding clones, implying cross-reactive memory joined. A second wave expanding day 15 to 37 was CD4+-biased; contracting clones were balanced. Confirmation of SARS-CoV-2 specificity was lacking for second-wave clones peaking day 37.

This clonotype showed up just a few times. The antigen is unknown. A 5'RACE reaction primed in the constant segment made cDNA libraries of TCR alpha and TCR beta, and these carried sample barcodes and UMIs. TCRdb called the 5' RACE reads again in MiXCR, with one record for every CDR3 protein. The table lists about 470,000 distinct CDR3 sequences, 15% to 20% of them singletons. This CDR3 spans 14 amino acids. Per the germline V gene, CDR1 is MGHDK and CDR2 is SYGVNS. The ends were cut back, 2 bases at V and 0 bases at J, with 6 bases in the middle. This sequence originates from an adult woman who had mild COVID-19 (a few samples of this study predate the infection). Cell type and time point are not known. The V and J genes are TRBV25-1 and TRBJ2-3, with D unresolved. Sample: PBMCs or a T cell subset sorted from them (not recorded which). In DNA, the CDR3 is TGTGCCAGCAGTGAACCCGCTAGCACAGATACGCAGTATTTT. It encodes CASSEPASTDTQYF.